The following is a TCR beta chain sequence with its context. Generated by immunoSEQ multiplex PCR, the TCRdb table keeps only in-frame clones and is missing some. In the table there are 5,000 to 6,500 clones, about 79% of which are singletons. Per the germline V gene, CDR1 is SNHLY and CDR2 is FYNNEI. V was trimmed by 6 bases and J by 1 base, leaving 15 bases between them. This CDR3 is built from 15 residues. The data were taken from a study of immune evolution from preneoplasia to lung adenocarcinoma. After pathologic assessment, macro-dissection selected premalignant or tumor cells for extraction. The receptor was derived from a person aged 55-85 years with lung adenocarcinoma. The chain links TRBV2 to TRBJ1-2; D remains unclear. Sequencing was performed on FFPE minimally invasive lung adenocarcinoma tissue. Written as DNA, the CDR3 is TGTGCCAGCAGGAGCTTGAATAAGGTTAACTATGGCTACACCTTC. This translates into CASRSLNKVNYGYTF. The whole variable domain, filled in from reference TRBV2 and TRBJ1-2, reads EPEVTQTPSHQVTQMGQEVILRCVPISNHLYFYWYRQILGQKVEFLVSFYNNEISEKSEIFDDQFSVERPDGSNFTLKIRSTKLEDSAMYFCASRSLNKVNYGYTFGSGTRLTVV.